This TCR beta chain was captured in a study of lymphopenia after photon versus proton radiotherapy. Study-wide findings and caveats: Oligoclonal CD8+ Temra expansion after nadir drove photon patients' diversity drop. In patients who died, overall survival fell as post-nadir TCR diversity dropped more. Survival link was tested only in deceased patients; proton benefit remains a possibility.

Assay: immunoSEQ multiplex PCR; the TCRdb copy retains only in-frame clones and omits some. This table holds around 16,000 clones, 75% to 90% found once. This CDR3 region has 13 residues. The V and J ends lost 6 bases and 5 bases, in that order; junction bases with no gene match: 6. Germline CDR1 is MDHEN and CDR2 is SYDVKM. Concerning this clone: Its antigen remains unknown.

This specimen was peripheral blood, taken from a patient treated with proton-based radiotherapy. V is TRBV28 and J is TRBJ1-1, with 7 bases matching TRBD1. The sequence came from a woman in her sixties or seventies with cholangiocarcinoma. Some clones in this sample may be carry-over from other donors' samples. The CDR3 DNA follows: TGTGCCAGCAGACGCAGGGGGGGGACTGAAGCTTTCTTT. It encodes CASRRRGGTEAFF.